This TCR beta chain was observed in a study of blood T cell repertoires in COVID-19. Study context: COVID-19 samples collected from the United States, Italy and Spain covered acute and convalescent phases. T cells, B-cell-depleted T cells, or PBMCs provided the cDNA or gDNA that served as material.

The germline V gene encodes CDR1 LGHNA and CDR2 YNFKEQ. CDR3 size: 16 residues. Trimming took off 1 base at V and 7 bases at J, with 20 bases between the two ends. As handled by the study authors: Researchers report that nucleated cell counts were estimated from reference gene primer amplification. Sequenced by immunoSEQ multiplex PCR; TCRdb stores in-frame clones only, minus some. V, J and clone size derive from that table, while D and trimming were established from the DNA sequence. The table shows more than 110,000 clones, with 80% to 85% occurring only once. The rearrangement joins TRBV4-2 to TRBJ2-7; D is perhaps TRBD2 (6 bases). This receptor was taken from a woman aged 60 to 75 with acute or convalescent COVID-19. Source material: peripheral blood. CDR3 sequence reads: CASSQVAAGGFGEQYF. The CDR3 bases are TGTGCCAGCAGCCAAGTAGCCGCCGGGGGATTCGGGGAGCAGTACTTC.